The following is a T cell receptor beta chain sequence with its context. Its antigen remains unidentified. The length of the CDR3 is 14 residues. Trimming took off 5 bases at V and 1 base at J, with 9 bases between the two ends. Germline V gene sequence: CDR1 SGHAT, CDR2 FQDESV (reference sequence). The data were produced by immunoSEQ multiplex PCR, yet TCRdb's version contains in-frame clones alone and is incomplete. This sample carries some 82,000 clones, about 91% of them seen once, and the ten largest clones take 0.75% to 0.9%. The data originate from a study of OX40 agonist ivuxolimab in advanced cancers. For the study at large: Two patients with cutaneous melanoma and one with hepatocellular carcinoma, three in total, showed partial responses.

Study-wide findings and caveats: With doses of 0.1 to 3.0 mg/kg, CD4+ and CD8+ blood T cells had undergone clonal expansion by week 6.

Source: CD4+ or CD8+ T cells sorted from blood, taken in a trial of the OX40 agonist ivuxolimab. The chain couples TRBV11-1 to TRBJ1-5, with D perhaps TRBD1 (5 bases). The clonotype was recovered from an adult with an advanced solid tumor such as melanoma, head and neck, liver or kidney cancer. CDR3 nucleotide sequence: TGTGCCAGCAGCCGGGAGGGGAGCAATCAGCCCCAGCATTTT. Translating it yields CASSREGSNQPQHF.